Listed below are T cell receptor beta chains from one sample, sequenced in a study of blood T cell repertoires in COVID-19. Assay: immunoSEQ multiplex PCR; the TCRdb copy retains only in-frame clones and omits some. The data show around 65,000 clones, 75% to 85% seen once. The sequencing sample was made of peripheral blood. The receptors here all came from a human donor in a cohort sampled during active COVID-19. The CDR3 runs from the conserved cysteine through the conserved F or W. A D gene is named only where the DNA matches it firmly. Only part of the rows carry a size: once, few, many, or a class if the clone is expanded.

cdr3_nt	cdr3_aa	clone_size	d_call	v_call	j_call
TGCAGCGGGTCACAGGGGGTTTACCAGCCCCAGCATTTT	CSGSQGVYQPQHF	NA	TRBD1	TRBV29-1	TRBJ1-5
TGTGCCAGCAGTTTCAACCGTTACCGGGAGACCCAGTACTTC	CASSFNRYRETQYF	NA	NA	TRBV27	TRBJ2-5
TGTGCCAGCAGCCCACCGACAGGGACCTACGAGCAGTACTTC	CASSPPTGTYEQYF	once	TRBD1	TRBV5-5	TRBJ2-7
TGCAGCGTCGGTGCAGGCCTTTGGCAGCCCCAGCATTTT	CSVGAGLWQPQHF	NA	NA	TRBV29-1	TRBJ1-5
TGTGCCAGCTCACTCACAGGGGATGGCTACACCTTC	CASSLTGDGYTF	NA	TRBD1	TRBV18	TRBJ1-2
TGTGCCAGCAGCCAAGAACAGGGGCCCTACAATGAGCAGTTCTTC	CASSQEQGPYNEQFF	NA	TRBD1	TRBV3-1/TRBV3-2	TRBJ2-1
TGCGCCAGCAGCTCGAGACTAGCGGGGAGCACAGATACGCAGTATTTT	CASSSRLAGSTDTQYF	NA	TRBD2	TRBV5-1	TRBJ2-3
TGTGCCAGCAGTGGGCGGTGGGGGGGTGAAGCTTTCTTT	CASSGRWGGEAFF	NA	NA	TRBV2	TRBJ1-1
TGTGCCATCAGACCCACAGGGGCGCTTGCAGATACGCAGTATTTT	CAIRPTGALADTQYF	few	TRBD1	TRBV10-3	TRBJ2-3
TGTGCCAGCAGCCAAGAGTTAGGGACAGGGGGGTACGAGCAGTACTTC	CASSQELGTGGYEQYF	NA	TRBD1	TRBV4-2	TRBJ2-7
TGTGCCAGCAGCCCCGAGACAGGGGGTCTGCCCCAGCATTTT	CASSPETGGLPQHF	NA	TRBD1	TRBV5-5	TRBJ1-5
TGTGCCAGCAGTGAAGCGTGGGACAGAGATACGCAGTATTTT	CASSEAWDRDTQYF	NA	TRBD1	TRBV6-1	TRBJ2-3
TGTGCCAGCAGTTACGAGAAGTCCACAGATACGCAGTATTTT	CASSYEKSTDTQYF	NA	NA	TRBV6-5	TRBJ2-3
TGTGCCAGCAGTTACGCAGGGCTGGATGGGATAGAAAAACTGTTTTTT	CASSYAGLDGIEKLFF	once	NA	TRBV6-6	TRBJ1-4
TGTGCCAGCAGTTACCGGGACTCCTACACAGATACGCAGTATTTT	CASSYRDSYTDTQYF	NA	NA	TRBV6-2/TRBV6-3	TRBJ2-3
TGTGCCAGCTCACCCGGGACTAGCCAACCCTACGAGCAGTACTTC	CASSPGTSQPYEQYF	NA	TRBD2	TRBV18	TRBJ2-7
TGTGCCAGCTCACCCCCTGAGGGGGCGATCACCGGGGAGCTGTTTTTT	CASSPPEGAITGELFF	NA	TRBD1	TRBV18	TRBJ2-2
TGTGCCAGCAGCGTAGGGAGCAACACTGAAGCTTTCTTT	CASSVGSNTEAFF	once	NA	TRBV9	TRBJ1-1
TGTGCCAGCAGCTCAAACGGGGAGACCCAGTACTTC	CASSSNGETQYF	NA	NA	TRBV7-9	TRBJ2-5
TGTGCCAGCAGCCTCAGACAGCCTTCTAATGAAAAACTGTTTTTT	CASSLRQPSNEKLFF	NA	NA	TRBV7-9	TRBJ1-4
TGCGCCAGCAGCCCGGGACATACCACAAACAATGAGCAGTTCTTC	CASSPGHTTNNEQFF	NA	NA	TRBV5-1	TRBJ2-1
TGTGCCAGTTCCCCAGGACAGCGGGCTTTCTTT	CASSPGQRAFF	NA	NA	TRBV6-5	TRBJ1-1
TGTGCCAGCTCACGTAATTCGGGCACTGAAGCTTTCTTT	CASSRNSGTEAFF	NA	NA	TRBV18	TRBJ1-1
TGTGCCAGCAGCCGGTCGGGGGGAAGCACTGAAGCTTTCTTT	CASSRSGGSTEAFF	NA	NA	TRBV3-1/TRBV3-2	TRBJ1-1
TGTGCCAGCAGTGATACCTGGACTTTGCCCCTCCACTTT	CASSDTWTLPLHF	NA	NA	TRBV25-1	TRBJ1-6
TGTGCCAGCAGCGGCACAGGGTTTACAAACACCATATATTTT	CASSGTGFTNTIYF	few	NA	TRBV5-6	TRBJ1-3
TGCGCCAGCAGCGGCGGCTTCGGCACAGATACGCAGTATTTT	CASSGGFGTDTQYF	NA	NA	TRBV5-1	TRBJ2-3
TGTGCCAGTAGTAGTGCTAGGACAGCCGAGACCCAGTACTTC	CASSSARTAETQYF	NA	NA	TRBV19	TRBJ2-5
TGTGCTAGTGGTTTGCCTACAGGGGGTGGCTACACCTTC	CASGLPTGGGYTF	NA	TRBD1	TRBV12-5	TRBJ1-2
TGTGCCAGCAGCTTCCAGGGGTCCACAGATACGCAGTATTTT	CASSFQGSTDTQYF	NA	NA	TRBV11-2	TRBJ2-3
TGTGCCAGCAGCTTAGACAGAGCTGGGGCCAACGTCCTGACTTTC	CASSLDRAGANVLTF	NA	NA	TRBV7-8	TRBJ2-6
TGTGCCAGCAGTGAAGACCAAGGGGGTGTGGAACAGTACTTC	CASSEDQGGVEQYF	NA	NA	TRBV6-4	TRBJ2-4
TGTGCCAGCAGCCAAGCCCTGGGGGCAAAGACCCAGTACTTC	CASSQALGAKTQYF	NA	NA	TRBV3-1/TRBV3-2	TRBJ2-5
TGTGCCAGCAGTAGGGCAGGGAATGTCTACAATGAGCAGTTCTTC	CASSRAGNVYNEQFF	NA	NA	TRBV6-5	TRBJ2-1
TGTGCCAGCAGTACAGGGGGAAAACTGTTTTTT	CASSTGGKLFF	NA	TRBD1	TRBV6-5	TRBJ1-4
TGTGCCAGCAGTTATTATACAGGGTCCACTTTCAATGAGCAGTTCTTC	CASSYYTGSTFNEQFF	NA	NA	TRBV6-6	TRBJ2-1
TGTGCCAGCAGCCGATCCGGGACGAACACCGGGGAGCTGTTTTTT	CASSRSGTNTGELFF	NA	NA	TRBV27	TRBJ2-2
TGTGCCACCTGCCTAAGGCGGGATTACACTGAAGCTTTCTTT	CATCLRRDYTEAFF	NA	NA	TRBV15	TRBJ1-1
TGTGCCAGCAGGATAGACAGGGGAGATCAGCCCCAGCATTTT	CASRIDRGDQPQHF	NA	TRBD1	TRBV2	TRBJ1-5
TGTGCCAGCAGCCCTGCGCCCTCCGGGGAGCTGTTTTTT	CASSPAPSGELFF	NA	NA	TRBV3-1/TRBV3-2	TRBJ2-2
TGTGCCAGCAGCATTAGTAGCGGGGGGCAGAGCACAGATACGCAGTATTTT	CASSISSGGQSTDTQYF	NA	TRBD2	TRBV9	TRBJ2-3
TGTGCCAGCAGCCGAAAGGGTCGGGGGAAGAATTCACCCCTCCACTTT	CASSRKGRGKNSPLHF	few	NA	TRBV14	TRBJ1-6
TGTGCCAGCAGCACCCCGGGACAGGGGGGATGTGGCGCCGGGGAGCTGTTTTTT	CASSTPGQGGCGAGELFF	NA	NA	TRBV21-1	TRBJ2-2
TGTGCCAGCAGTTTAATGGGCGACACTGAAGCTTTCTTT	CASSLMGDTEAFF	NA	NA	TRBV27	TRBJ1-1
TGTGCCAGCAGCGTAGGGTTAGGGACTCCTGAAAAACTGTTTTTT	CASSVGLGTPEKLFF	NA	NA	TRBV9	TRBJ1-4
TGTGCCAGCAGCCTAGGGACTAGCGGTCGGAGTGAGCAGTTCTTC	CASSLGTSGRSEQFF	NA	TRBD2	TRBV7-2	TRBJ2-1
TGTGCCAGCAGCGTAGCCATCCAGCGGGGTAATCAAGAGACCCAGTACTTC	CASSVAIQRGNQETQYF	NA	TRBD2	TRBV9	TRBJ2-5
TGCAGCGTGGCGGGGGCAGGGGGCCGGAATGAGCAGTTCTTC	CSVAGAGGRNEQFF	NA	NA	TRBV29-1	TRBJ2-1
TGTGCCAGCTCGCCAACGGGGGGCCCAGATACGCAGTATTTT	CASSPTGGPDTQYF	NA	NA	TRBV18	TRBJ2-3
TGTGCCAGCAGCCAAGGTATATTCTCACCCCTCCACTTT	CASSQGIFSPLHF	NA	NA	TRBV3-1/TRBV3-2	TRBJ1-6